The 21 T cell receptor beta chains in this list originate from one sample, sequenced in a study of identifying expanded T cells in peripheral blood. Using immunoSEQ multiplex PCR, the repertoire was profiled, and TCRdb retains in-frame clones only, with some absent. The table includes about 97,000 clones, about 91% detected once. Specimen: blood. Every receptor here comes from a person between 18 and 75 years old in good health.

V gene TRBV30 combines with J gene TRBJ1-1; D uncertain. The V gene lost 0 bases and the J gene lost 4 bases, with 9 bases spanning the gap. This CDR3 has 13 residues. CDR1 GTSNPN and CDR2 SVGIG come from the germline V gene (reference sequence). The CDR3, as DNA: TGTGCCTGGAGTGTACTTTCGAGCACTGAAGCTTTCTTT. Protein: CAWSVLSSTEAFF. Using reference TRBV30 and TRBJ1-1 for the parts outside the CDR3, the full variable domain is SQTIHQWPATLVQPVGSPLSLECTVEGTSNPNLYWYRQAAGRGLQLLFYSVGIGQISSEVPQNLSASRPQDRQFILSSKKLLLSDSGFYLCAWSVLSSTEAFFGQGTRLTVV.

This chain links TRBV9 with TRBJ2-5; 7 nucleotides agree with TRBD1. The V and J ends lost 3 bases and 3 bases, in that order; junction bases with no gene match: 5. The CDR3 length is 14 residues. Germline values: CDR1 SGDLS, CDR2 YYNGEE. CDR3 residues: CASSAFGQEETQYF. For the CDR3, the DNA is TGTGCCAGCAGCGCCTTCGGACAGGAAGAGACCCAGTACTTC. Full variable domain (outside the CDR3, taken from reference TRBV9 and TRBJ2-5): DSGVTQTPKHLITATGQRVTLRCSPRSGDLSVYWYQQSLDQGLQFLIQYYNGEERAKGNILERFSAQQFPDLHSELNLSSLELGDSALYFCASSAFGQEETQYFGPGTRLLVL.

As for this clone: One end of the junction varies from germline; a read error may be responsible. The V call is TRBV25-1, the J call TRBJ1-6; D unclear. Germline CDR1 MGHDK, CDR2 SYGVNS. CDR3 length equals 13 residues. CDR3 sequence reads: CASSDPGDSPLHF. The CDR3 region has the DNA TGTGCCAGCAGTGATCCTGGGGATTCGCCCCTCCACTTT.

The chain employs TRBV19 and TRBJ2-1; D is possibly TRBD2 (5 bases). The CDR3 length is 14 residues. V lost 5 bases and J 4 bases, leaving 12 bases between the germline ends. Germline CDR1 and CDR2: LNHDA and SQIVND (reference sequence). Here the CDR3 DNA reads TGTGCCAGTAGTGGAACGGGGAGATACAATGAGCAGTTCTTC. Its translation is CASSGTGRYNEQFF.

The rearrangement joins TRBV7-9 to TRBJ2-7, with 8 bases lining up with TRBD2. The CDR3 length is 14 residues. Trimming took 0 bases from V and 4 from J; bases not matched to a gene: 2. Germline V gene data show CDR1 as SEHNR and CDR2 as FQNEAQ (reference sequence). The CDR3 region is CASSLARGAYEQYF. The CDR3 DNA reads TGTGCCAGCAGCTTAGCGCGGGGGGCTTACGAGCAGTACTTC.

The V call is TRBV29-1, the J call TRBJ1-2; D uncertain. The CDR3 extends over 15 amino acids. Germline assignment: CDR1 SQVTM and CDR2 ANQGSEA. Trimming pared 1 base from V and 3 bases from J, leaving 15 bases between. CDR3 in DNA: TGCAGCGTTGAAGCTTGGGTGGGTCGGGACTATGGCTACACCTTC. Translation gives CSVEAWVGRDYGYTF.

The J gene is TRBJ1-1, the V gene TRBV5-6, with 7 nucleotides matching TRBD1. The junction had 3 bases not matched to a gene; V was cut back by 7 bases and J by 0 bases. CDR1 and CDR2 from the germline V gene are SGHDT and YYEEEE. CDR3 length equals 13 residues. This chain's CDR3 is CASGDRVNTEAFF. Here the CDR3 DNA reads TGTGCCAGCGGGGACAGAGTGAACACTGAAGCTTTCTTT.

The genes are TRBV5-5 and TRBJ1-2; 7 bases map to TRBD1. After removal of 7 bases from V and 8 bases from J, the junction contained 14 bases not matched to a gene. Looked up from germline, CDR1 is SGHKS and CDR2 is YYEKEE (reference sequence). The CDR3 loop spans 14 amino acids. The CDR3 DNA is TGTGCCAGCCACCGACCCAGGGGGAGGTTCGGCTACACCTTC. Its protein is CASHRPRGRFGYTF.

The CDR3 loop reads CASSEHRDRDYNEQFF. Here the CDR3 DNA reads TGTGCCAGCAGCGAGCACCGGGACAGGGACTACAATGAGCAGTTCTTC. The chain has TRBV7-6 and TRBJ2-1; 9 bases agree with TRBD1. This CDR3 region has 16 residues. Germline-derived CDR1 and CDR2 are SGHVS and FNYEAQ. V gave up 5 bases and J gave up 3 bases; unmatched junction bases: 8.

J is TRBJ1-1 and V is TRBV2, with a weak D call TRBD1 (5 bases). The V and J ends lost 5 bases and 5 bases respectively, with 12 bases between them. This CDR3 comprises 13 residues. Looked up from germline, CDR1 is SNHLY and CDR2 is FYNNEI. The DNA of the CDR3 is TGTGCCAGCAGTTACAGGCGAGGAACTGAAGCTTTCTTT. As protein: CASSYRRGTEAFF.

In DNA form, the CDR3 reads TGTGCCAGCACCGACTCAGCTCGGAACATTCAGTACTTC. This codes for CASTDSARNIQYF. The gene calls are TRBV6-5 and TRBJ2-4, with unresolved D. The CDR3 consists of 13 residues. Trimming took off 7 bases at V and 7 bases at J, with 14 bases between the two ends. Germline CDR1 MNHEY, CDR2 SVGAGI.

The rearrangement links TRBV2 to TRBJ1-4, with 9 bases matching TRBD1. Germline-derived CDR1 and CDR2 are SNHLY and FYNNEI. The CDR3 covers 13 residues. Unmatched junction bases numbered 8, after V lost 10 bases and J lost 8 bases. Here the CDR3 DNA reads TGTGCCACCAAGGACAGGGGTGGAGAAAAACTGTTTTTT. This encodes CATKDRGGEKLFF.

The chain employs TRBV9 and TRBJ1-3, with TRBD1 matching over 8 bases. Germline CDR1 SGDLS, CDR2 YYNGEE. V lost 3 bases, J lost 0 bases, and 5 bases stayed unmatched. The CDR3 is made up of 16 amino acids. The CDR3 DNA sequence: TGTGCCAGCAGCGAAAGGACAGGGATCTCTGGAAACACCATATATTTT. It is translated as CASSERTGISGNTIYF. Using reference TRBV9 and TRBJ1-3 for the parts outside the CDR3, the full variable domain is DSGVTQTPKHLITATGQRVTLRCSPRSGDLSVYWYQQSLDQGLQFLIQYYNGEERAKGNILERFSAQQFPDLHSELNLSSLELGDSALYFCASSERTGISGNTIYFGEGSWLTVV.

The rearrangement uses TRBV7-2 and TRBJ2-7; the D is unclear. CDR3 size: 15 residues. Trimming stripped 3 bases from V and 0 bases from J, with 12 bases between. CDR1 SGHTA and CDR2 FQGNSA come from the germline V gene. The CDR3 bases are TGTGCCAGCAGCTTGGGTGGGCAGAGCTCCTACGAGCAGTACTTC. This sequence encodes CASSLGGQSSYEQYF.

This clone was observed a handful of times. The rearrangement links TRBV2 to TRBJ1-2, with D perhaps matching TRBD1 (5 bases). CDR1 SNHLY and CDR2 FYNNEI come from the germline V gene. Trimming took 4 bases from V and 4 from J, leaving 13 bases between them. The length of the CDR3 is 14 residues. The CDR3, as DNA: TGTGCCAGCAGTGCCCAGGGCGTCGGCTATGGCTACACCTTC. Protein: CASSAQGVGYGYTF.

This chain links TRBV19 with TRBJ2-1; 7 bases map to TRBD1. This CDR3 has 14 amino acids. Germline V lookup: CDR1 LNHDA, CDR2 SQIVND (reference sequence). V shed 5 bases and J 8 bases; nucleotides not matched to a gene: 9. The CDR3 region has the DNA TGTGCCAGTAGTCCCGAACAGGGGCGGTATGAGCAGTTCTTC. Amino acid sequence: CASSPEQGRYEQFF.

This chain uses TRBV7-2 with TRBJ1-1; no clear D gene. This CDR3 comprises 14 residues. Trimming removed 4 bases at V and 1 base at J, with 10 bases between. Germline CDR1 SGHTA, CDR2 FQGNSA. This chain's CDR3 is CASSSYTENTEAFF. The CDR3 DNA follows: TGTGCCAGCAGCTCATACACAGAGAACACTGAAGCTTTCTTT.

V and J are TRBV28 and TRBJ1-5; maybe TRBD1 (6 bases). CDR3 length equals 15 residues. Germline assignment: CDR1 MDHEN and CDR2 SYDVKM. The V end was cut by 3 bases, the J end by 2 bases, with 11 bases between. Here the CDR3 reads CASSFSQGGNQPQHF. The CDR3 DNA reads TGTGCCAGCAGTTTTTCACAGGGAGGCAATCAGCCCCAGCATTTT.

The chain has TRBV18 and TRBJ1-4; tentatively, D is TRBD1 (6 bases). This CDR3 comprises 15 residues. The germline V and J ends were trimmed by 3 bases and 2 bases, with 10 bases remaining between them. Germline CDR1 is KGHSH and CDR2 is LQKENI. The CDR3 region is CASSPSRGTNEKLFF. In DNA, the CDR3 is TGTGCCAGCTCACCCTCCAGGGGTACTAATGAAAAACTGTTTTTT.

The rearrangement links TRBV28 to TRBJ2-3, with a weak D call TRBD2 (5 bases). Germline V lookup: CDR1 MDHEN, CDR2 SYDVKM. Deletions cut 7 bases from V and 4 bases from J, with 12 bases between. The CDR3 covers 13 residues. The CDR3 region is CASKAAPADTQYF. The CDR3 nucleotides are TGTGCCAGCAAAGCGGCCCCGGCAGATACGCAGTATTTT.

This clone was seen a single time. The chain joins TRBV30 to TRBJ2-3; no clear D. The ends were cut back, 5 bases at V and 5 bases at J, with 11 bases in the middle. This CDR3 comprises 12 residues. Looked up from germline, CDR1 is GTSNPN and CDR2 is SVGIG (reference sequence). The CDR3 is CAWGVGEDTQYF. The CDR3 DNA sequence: TGTGCCTGGGGGGTTGGGGAAGATACGCAGTATTTT.